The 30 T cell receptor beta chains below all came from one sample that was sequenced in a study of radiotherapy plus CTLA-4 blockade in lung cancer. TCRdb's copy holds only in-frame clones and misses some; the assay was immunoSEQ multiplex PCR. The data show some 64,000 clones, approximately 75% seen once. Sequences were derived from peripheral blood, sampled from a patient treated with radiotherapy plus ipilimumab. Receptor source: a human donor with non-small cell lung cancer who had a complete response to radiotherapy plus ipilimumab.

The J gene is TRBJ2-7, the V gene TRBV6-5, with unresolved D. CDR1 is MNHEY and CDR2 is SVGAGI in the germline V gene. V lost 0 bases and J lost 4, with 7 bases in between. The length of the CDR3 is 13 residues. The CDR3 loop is CASSYSVGYEQYV. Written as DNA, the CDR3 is TGTGCCAGCAGTTACTCGGTGGGATACGAGCAGTACGTC.

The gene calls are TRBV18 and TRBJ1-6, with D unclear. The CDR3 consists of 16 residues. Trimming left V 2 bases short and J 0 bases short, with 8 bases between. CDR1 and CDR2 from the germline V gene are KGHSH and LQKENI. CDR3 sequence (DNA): TGTGCCAGCTCACCAGAGAGGGTCTCCTATAATTCACCCCTCCACTTT. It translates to CASSPERVSYNSPLHF.

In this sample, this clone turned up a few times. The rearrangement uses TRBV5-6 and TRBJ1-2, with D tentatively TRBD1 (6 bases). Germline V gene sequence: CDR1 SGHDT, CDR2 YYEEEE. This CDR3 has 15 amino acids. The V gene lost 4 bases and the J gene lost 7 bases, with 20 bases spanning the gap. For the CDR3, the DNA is TGTGCCAGCAGCCGGCGCCAGGGGCTCCTGGGTGGCTACACCTTC. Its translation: CASSRRQGLLGGYTF.

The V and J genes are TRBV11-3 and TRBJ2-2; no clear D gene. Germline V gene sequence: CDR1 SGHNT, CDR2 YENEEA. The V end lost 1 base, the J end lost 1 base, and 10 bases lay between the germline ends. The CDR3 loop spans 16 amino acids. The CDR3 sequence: CASSLVATGNTGELFF. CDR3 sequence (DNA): TGTGCCAGCAGCTTAGTCGCGACGGGGAACACCGGGGAGCTGTTTTTT.

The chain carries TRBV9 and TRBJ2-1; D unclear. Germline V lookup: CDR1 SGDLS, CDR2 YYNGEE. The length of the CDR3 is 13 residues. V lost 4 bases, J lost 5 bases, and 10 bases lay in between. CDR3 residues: CASSSGPHNEQFF. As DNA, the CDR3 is TGTGCCAGCAGCTCAGGTCCCCACAATGAGCAGTTCTTC.

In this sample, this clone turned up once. The CDR3 DNA is TGTGCCGCCCAGGGTGACTCTATGTACACTGAAGCTTTCTTT. It codes for CAAQGDSMYTEAFF. The chain is built from TRBV30 and TRBJ1-1; tentative D call: TRBD1 (5 bases). V was clipped by 8 bases and J by 3 bases, with 19 bases between them. This CDR3 contains 14 residues. In germline, CDR1 is GTSNPN, CDR2 SVGIG (reference sequence).

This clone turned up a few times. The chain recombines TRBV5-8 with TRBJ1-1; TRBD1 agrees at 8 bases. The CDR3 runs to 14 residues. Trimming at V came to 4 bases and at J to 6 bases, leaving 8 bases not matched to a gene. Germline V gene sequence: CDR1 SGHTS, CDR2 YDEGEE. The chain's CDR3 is CASSHRGLGAEAFF. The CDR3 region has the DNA TGTGCCAGCAGCCACAGGGGGTTGGGGGCTGAAGCTTTCTTT.

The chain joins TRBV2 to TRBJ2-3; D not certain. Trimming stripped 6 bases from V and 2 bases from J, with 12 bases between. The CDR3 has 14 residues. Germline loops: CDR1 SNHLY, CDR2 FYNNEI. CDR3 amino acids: CASSVGPATDTQYF. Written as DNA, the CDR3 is TGTGCCAGCAGCGTTGGACCCGCCACAGATACGCAGTATTTT. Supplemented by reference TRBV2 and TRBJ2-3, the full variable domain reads EPEVTQTPSHQVTQMGQEVILRCVPISNHLYFYWYRQILGQKVEFLVSFYNNEISEKSEIFDDQFSVERPDGSNFTLKIRSTKLEDSAMYFCASSVGPATDTQYFGPGTRLTVL.

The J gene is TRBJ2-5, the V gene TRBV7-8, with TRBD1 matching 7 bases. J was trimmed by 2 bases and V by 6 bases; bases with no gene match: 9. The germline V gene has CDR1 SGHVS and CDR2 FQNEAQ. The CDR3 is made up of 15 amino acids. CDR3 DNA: TGTGCCAGCAGAACAAGGACAGGAGCACAAGAGACCCAGTACTTC. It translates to CASRTRTGAQETQYF.

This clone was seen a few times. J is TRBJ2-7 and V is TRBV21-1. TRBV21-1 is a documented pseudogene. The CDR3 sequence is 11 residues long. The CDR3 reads CASSNWGTRPV. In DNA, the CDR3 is TGTGCCAGCAGCAATTGGGGAACGAGACCCGTC.

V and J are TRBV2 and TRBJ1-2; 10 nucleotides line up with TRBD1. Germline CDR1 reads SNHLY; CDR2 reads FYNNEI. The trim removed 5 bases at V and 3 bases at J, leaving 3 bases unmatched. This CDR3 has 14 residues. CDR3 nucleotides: TGTGCCAGCAGTCGACAGGGGGCCTACTATGGCTACACCTTC. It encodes CASSRQGAYYGYTF.

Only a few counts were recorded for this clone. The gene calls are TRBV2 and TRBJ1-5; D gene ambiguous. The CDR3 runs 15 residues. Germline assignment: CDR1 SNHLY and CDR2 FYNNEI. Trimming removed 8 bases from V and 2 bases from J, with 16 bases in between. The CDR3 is CASGREVTGNQPQHF. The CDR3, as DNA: TGTGCCAGCGGGCGGGAGGTCACGGGCAATCAGCCCCAGCATTTT.

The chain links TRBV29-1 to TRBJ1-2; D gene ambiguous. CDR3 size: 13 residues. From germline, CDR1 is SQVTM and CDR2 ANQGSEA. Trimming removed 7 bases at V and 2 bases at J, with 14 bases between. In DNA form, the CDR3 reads TGCAGCGCCCTAGACCCAGAAAACTATGGCTACACCTTC. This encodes CSALDPENYGYTF. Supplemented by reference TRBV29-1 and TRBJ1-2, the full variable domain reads SAVISQKPSRDICQRGTSLTIQCQVDSQVTMMFWYRQQPGQSLTLIATANQGSEATYESGFVIDKFPISRPNLTFSTLTVSNMSPEDSSIYLCSALDPENYGYTFGSGTRLTVV.

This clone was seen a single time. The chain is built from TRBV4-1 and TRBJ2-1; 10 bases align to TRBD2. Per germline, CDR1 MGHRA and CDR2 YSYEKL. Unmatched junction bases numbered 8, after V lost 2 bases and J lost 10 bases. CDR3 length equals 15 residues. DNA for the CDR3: TGCGCCAGCAGCCAACCTAGCGGGAGATCAAGCGAGCAGTTCTTC. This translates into CASSQPSGRSSEQFF.

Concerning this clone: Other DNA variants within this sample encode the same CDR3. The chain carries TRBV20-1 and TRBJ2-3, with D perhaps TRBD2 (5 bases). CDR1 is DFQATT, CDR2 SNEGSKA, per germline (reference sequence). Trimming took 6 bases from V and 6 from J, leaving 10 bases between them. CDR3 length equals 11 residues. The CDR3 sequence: CSARTGDTQYF. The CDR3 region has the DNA TGCAGTGCCCGTACGGGGGATACGCAGTATTTT.

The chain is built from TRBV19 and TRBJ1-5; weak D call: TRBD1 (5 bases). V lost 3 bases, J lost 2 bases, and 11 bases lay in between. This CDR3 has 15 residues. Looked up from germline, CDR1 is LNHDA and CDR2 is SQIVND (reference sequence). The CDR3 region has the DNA TGTGCCAGTAGTATCGTACGGGACGGCAATCAGCCCCAGCATTTT. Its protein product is CASSIVRDGNQPQHF.

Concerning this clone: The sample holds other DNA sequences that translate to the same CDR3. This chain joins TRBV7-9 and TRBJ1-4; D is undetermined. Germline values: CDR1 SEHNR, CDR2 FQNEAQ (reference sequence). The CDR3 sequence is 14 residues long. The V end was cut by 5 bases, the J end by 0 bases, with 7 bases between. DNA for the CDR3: TGTGCCAGCAGCAGGAGGGCAACTAATGAAAAACTGTTTTTT. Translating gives CASSRRATNEKLFF.

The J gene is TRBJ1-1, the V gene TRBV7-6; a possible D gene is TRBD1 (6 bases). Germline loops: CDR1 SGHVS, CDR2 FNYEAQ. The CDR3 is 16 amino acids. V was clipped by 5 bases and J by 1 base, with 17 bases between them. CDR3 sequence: CASSTWYRDKNTEAFF. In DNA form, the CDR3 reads TGTGCCAGCAGCACTTGGTACCGGGACAAGAACACTGAAGCTTTCTTT.

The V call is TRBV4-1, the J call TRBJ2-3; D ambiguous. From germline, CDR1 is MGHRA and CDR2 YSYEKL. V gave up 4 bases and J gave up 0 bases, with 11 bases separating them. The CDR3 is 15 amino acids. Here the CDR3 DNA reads TGCGCCAGCAGCCTACGAGTGGGAAGCACAGATACGCAGTATTTT. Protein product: CASSLRVGSTDTQYF.

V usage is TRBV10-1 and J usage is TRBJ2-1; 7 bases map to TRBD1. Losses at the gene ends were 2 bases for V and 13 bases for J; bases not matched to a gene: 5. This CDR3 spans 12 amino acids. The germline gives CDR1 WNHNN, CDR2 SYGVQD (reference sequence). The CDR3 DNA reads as TGCGCCAGCAGTGAGCCAGACAGGGTTCAGTTCTTC. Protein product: CASSEPDRVQFF.

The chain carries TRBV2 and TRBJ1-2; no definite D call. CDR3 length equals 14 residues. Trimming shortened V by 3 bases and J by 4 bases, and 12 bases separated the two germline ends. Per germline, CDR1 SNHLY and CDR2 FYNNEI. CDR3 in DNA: TGTGCCAGCAGTGACACCTCGATTTTCTATGGCTACACCTTC. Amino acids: CASSDTSIFYGYTF.

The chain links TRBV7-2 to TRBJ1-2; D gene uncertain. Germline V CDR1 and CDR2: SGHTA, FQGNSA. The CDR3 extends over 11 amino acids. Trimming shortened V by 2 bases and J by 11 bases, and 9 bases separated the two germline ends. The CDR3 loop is CASSLSSGYTF. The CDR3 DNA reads TGTGCCAGCAGCTTATCTAGTGGTTACACCTTC.

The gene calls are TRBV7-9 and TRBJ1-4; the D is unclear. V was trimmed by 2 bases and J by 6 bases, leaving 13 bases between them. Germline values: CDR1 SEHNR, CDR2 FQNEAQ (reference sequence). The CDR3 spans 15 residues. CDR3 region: CASSLNAGGYEKLFF. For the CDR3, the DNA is TGTGCCAGCAGCTTAAATGCAGGAGGTTATGAAAAACTGTTTTTT.

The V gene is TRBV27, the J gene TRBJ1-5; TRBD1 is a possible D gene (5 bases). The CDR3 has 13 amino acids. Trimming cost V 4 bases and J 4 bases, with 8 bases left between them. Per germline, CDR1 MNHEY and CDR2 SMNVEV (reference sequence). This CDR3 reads CASSSSGNQPQHF. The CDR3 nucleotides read TGTGCCAGCAGTTCTTCAGGGAATCAGCCCCAGCATTTT.

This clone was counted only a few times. The CDR3 sequence is CAISPFVEGGELFF. The CDR3 DNA reads as TGTGCCATCAGTCCCTTTGTAGAGGGCGGGGAGCTGTTTTTT. The chain couples TRBV10-3 to TRBJ2-2; D might be TRBD2 (5 bases). Trimming removed 5 bases at V and 7 bases at J, with 14 bases between. The CDR3 spans 14 residues. CDR1 is ENHRY, CDR2 SYGVKD, per germline.

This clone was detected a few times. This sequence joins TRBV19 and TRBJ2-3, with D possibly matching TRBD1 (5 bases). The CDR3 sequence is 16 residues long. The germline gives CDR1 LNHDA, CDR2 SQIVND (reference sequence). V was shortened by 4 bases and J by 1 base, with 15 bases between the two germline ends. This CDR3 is CASSSPTRGGTDTQYF. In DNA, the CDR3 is TGTGCCAGTAGTAGCCCAACAAGGGGTGGCACAGATACGCAGTATTTT.

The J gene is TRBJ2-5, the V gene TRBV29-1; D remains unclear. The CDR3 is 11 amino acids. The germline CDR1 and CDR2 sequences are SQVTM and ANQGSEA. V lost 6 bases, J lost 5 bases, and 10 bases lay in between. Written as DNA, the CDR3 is TGCAGCGTACGGGCTGGTGAGACCCAGTACTTC. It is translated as CSVRAGETQYF. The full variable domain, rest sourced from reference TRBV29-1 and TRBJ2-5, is SAVISQKPSRDICQRGTSLTIQCQVDSQVTMMFWYRQQPGQSLTLIATANQGSEATYESGFVIDKFPISRPNLTFSTLTVSNMSPEDSSIYLCSVRAGETQYFGPGTRLLVL.

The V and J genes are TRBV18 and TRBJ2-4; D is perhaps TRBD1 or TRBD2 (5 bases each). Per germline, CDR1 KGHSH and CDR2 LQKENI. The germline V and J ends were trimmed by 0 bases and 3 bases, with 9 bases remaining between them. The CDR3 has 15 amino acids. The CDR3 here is CASSPPGPNKNIQYF. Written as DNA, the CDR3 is TGTGCCAGCTCACCACCGGGACCCAACAAAAACATTCAGTACTTC.

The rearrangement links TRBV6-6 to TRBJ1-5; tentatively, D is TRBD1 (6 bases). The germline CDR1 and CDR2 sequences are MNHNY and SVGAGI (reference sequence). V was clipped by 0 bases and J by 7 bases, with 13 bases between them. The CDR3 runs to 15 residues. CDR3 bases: TGTGCCAGCAGTTACTCTTACAGGGTCGGGCAGCCCCAGCATTTT. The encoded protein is CASSYSYRVGQPQHF.

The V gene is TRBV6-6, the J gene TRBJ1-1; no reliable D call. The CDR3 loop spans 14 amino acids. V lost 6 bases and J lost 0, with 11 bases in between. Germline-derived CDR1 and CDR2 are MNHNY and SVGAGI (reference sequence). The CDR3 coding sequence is TGTGCCAGCAGCGCCGACACCATGAACACTGAAGCTTTCTTT. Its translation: CASSADTMNTEAFF.